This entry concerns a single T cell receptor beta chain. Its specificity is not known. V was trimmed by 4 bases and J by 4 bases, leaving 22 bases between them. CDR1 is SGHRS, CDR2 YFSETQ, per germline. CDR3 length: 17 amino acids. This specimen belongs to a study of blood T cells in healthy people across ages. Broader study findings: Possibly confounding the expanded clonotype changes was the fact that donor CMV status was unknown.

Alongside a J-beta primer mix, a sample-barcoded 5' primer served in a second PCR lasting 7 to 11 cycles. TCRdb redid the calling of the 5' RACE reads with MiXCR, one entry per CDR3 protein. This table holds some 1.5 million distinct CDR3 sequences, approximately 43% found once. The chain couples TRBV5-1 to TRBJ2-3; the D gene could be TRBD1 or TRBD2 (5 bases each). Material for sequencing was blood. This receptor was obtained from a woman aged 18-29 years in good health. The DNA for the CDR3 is TGCGCCAGCAGCCTGCCCCGAGGGAAATGGGGCGCAGATACGCAGTATTTT. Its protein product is CASSLPRGKWGADTQYF.